The rows below give T cell receptor beta chains drawn from one sample of a study of blood T cell repertoires in COVID-19. Libraries were prepared by immunoSEQ multiplex PCR; TCRdb keeps only in-frame clonotypes and omits some of them. The table records some 190,000 clones, roughly 84% of them present only once. The sample was PBMCs or T cells enriched from blood (not recorded which). The receptors stem from a woman aged 25 to 45 who had recovered from COVID-19. Each CDR3 is given with its conserved first and last residue. The D gene is left open where the match is weak. Where a row states a size, it is once, few, many or the class of an expanded clone; other rows omit it.

abundance	j_gene	d_gene	v_gene	CDR3nt	CDR3aa
.	TRBJ1-2	TRBD1	TRBV2	TGTGCCAGCACCCGGACCCCATTACAGGGGGACTATGGCTACACCTTC	CASTRTPLQGDYGYTF
.	TRBJ2-3	.	TRBV9	TGTGCCAGCGGGGGAGGTACAGATACGCAGTATTTT	CASGGGTDTQYF
.	TRBJ2-3	.	TRBV19	TGTGCCTCATCCCGAGCGCACTACACAGATACGCAGTATTTT	CASSRAHYTDTQYF
.	TRBJ2-2	.	TRBV7-9	TGTGCCAGCAGCCCACAGGGCGCCGGGGAGCTGTTTTTT	CASSPQGAGELFF
.	TRBJ1-1	.	TRBV21-1	TGTGCCAGCCAAGAACAGGGGGCCCGCACTGAAGCTTTCTTT	CASQEQGARTEAFF
.	TRBJ1-4	TRBD1	TRBV19	TGTGCCAGTAGCCGACAGGGGGAGACTAATGAAAAACTGTTTTTT	CASSRQGETNEKLFF
.	TRBJ1-2	.	TRBV3-1/TRBV3-2	TGTGCCAGCAGCCAAGAAGCCGCAGGGGTCTATGGCTACACCTTC	CASSQEAAGVYGYTF
.	TRBJ2-7	TRBD1	TRBV19	TGTGCCAGTAGTACGCCCTCTCAGGGGGCGAACTCCTACGAGCAGTACTTC	CASSTPSQGANSYEQYF
.	TRBJ2-1	TRBD1	TRBV7-2	TGTGCCAGCAGCTTAGCTGGACAGGGGGCAATGAATGAGCAGTTCTTC	CASSLAGQGAMNEQFF
.	TRBJ2-5	.	TRBV10-2	TGCGCCAGCAGTTTCATAGCGAGCCAAGAGACCCAGTACTTC	CASSFIASQETQYF
.	TRBJ2-2	TRBD2	TRBV28	TGTGCCAGCATTGCTAGCGGGAGAGACACCGGGGAGCTGTTTTTT	CASIASGRDTGELFF
.	TRBJ2-1	.	TRBV28	TGTGCCAGCAGTTTATGGTGGGAGGGGGGCTCCTACAATGAGCAGTTCTTC	CASSLWWEGGSYNEQFF
.	TRBJ1-3	.	TRBV3-1/TRBV3-2	TGTGCCAGCAGTAAACAGCTGACAGGCTCTGGAAACACCATATATTTT	CASSKQLTGSGNTIYF
once	TRBJ2-1	TRBD2	TRBV7-3	TGTGCCAGCAGCTTAAGGGAGGGAGGTGAGCAGTTCTTC	CASSLREGGEQFF
.	TRBJ2-1	TRBD2	TRBV7-8	TGTGCCAGTTTTGGAGGACTAGCGGACAATGAGCAGTTCTTC	CASFGGLADNEQFF
.	TRBJ2-6	.	TRBV5-1	TGCGCCAGCAGCTTGGAAGGGGTCTCTGGGGCCAACGTCCTGACTTTC	CASSLEGVSGANVLTF
.	TRBJ2-2	TRBD2	TRBV5-1	TGCGCCAGCATTAGGATAGCGGGGGCCGGCGGGGAGCTGTTTTTT	CASIRIAGAGGELFF
.	TRBJ1-3	.	TRBV7-2	TGTGCCAGCAGCCTAGAGAGCCGCTCTGGAAACACCATATATTTT	CASSLESRSGNTIYF
.	TRBJ2-3	TRBD2	TRBV28	TGTGCCAGCAGCCTAAGCGGGAGGGCCACAGATACGCAGTATTTT	CASSLSGRATDTQYF
.	TRBJ1-1	.	TRBV29-1	TGCAGCGCCGTACTCGGGGCTGAAGCTTTCTTT	CSAVLGAEAFF
.	TRBJ1-6	.	TRBV12-3/TRBV12-4	TGTGCCAGCAGCCAATCGACTCGTTCACCCCTCCACTTT	CASSQSTRSPLHF
.	TRBJ1-5	.	TRBV28	TGTGCCAGCAGTTTGGACTCAGGGGATAGTCAGCCCCAGCATTTT	CASSLDSGDSQPQHF
.	TRBJ1-3	.	TRBV5-1	TGCGCCAGCAGTTCGCAGGGGACATCTGGAAACACCATATATTTT	CASSSQGTSGNTIYF
few	TRBJ1-6	.	TRBV19	TGTGCCACCCATCAGGGGTCGAGCTCCTATAATTCACCCCTCCACTTT	CATHQGSSSYNSPLHF